The T cell receptor beta chain under discussion was sequenced for a study of T cell changes during pregnancy in multiple sclerosis. This CDR3 comprises 13 residues. J lost 5 bases, V lost 2 bases, and 1 base had no gene match. CDR1 SGHNT and CDR2 YYREEE come from the germline V gene (reference sequence). Profiled with immunoSEQ multiplex PCR; TCRdb holds only in-frame clones, not every one. The sample holds about 35,000 clones, approximately 89% seen once. V gene TRBV5-4 combines with J gene TRBJ1-1, with 9 positions matching TRBD1. This sequence was found in a female donor in good health, enrolled as a control in a pregnancy study. The specimen was CD4+ T cells from peripheral blood mononuclear cells, collected after pregnancy. Here the CDR3 DNA reads TGTGCCAGCAGCTTACAGGGGGCTACTGAAGCTTTCTTT. Encoded protein: CASSLQGATEAFF. The full variable domain, with the rest looked up from reference TRBV5-4 and TRBJ1-1, is ETGVTQSPTHLIKTRGQQVTLRCSSQSGHNTVSWYQQALGQGPQFIFQYYREEENGRGNFPPRFSGLQFPNYSSELNVNALELDDSALYLCASSLQGATEAFFGQGTRLTVV.